The subject of this entry is one TCR beta chain. Treatment: around 19 received Ad26.COV2.S at low or high dose, single or two shots; 5 received placebo; per-sample allocation not given. Sample collection was performed on day 63 after the first vaccine or placebo injection. The sample originates from a study of Ad26.COV2.S vaccination and SARS-CoV-2 variants. Study context: Ad26.COV2.S shots went into the muscle once or twice, 56 days apart.

The V end lost 3 bases, the J end lost 0 bases, and 8 bases lay between the germline ends. This CDR3 contains 14 residues. Looked up from germline, CDR1 is SEHNR and CDR2 is FQNEAQ (reference sequence). Assay used: immunoSEQ multiplex PCR; TCRdb lists only in-frame clones, some missing. The sample lists hundreds of thousands of clones, roughly nine tenths occurring once. The TCR was taken from a person between 18 and 59 years old who received the Ad26.COV2.S COVID-19 vaccine or a placebo. V usage is TRBV7-9 and J usage is TRBJ2-5; perhaps TRBD2 as D (6 bases). The material was peripheral blood, obtained in a trial of Ad26.COV2.S vaccine versus placebo. The CDR3, as DNA: TGTGCCAGCAGCTTTGGGGGGTACCAAGAGACCCAGTACTTC. It encodes CASSFGGYQETQYF.